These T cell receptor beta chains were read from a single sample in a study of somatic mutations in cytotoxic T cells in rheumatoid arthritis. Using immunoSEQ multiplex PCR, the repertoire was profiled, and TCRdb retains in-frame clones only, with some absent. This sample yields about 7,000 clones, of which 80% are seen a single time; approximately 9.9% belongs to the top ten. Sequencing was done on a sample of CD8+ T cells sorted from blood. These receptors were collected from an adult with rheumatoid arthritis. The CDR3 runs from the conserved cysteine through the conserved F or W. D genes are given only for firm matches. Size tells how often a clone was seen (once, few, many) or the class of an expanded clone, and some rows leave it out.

CDR3 DNA: TGCGCCAGCAGTGAGGTTTTCGGAGATACGCAGTATTTT; CDR3 protein: CASSEVFGDTQYF; J gene: TRBJ2-3; D gene: NA; V gene: TRBV10-1; clone size: NA
CDR3 DNA: TGTGCCAGCAGCTTAGAGGAGAGAAACACCATATATTTT; CDR3 protein: CASSLEERNTIYF; J gene: TRBJ1-3; D gene: NA; V gene: TRBV7-2; clone size: NA
CDR3 DNA: TGTGCCACCCTGCGGGGGAGTCATACAACTAATGAAAAACTGTTTTTT; CDR3 protein: CATLRGSHTTNEKLFF; J gene: TRBJ1-4; D gene: NA; V gene: TRBV21-1; clone size: NA
CDR3 DNA: TGTGCCAGCAGCGTAGCTCTGGCGGGGGGCCGGACCGGGGAGCTGTTTTTT; CDR3 protein: CASSVALAGGRTGELFF; J gene: TRBJ2-2; D gene: TRBD2; V gene: TRBV9; clone size: NA
CDR3 DNA: TGCGCCAGCAGAATCGGGGAGGGCTCCGACAGGAACACCATATATTTT; CDR3 protein: CASRIGEGSDRNTIYF; J gene: TRBJ1-3; D gene: NA; V gene: TRBV4-1; clone size: NA
CDR3 DNA: TGTGCCAGCAGCCTCGGGGGCTCGGTAAACGAGCAGTACTTC; CDR3 protein: CASSLGGSVNEQYF; J gene: TRBJ2-7; D gene: NA; V gene: TRBV7-2; clone size: NA
CDR3 DNA: TGTGCCAGCAGCGTAGGCCCAAGGAATGAGCAGTTCTTC; CDR3 protein: CASSVGPRNEQFF; J gene: TRBJ2-1; D gene: NA; V gene: TRBV14; clone size: NA
CDR3 DNA: TGTGCCAGCAGTTCCGGGACGGGGTTCAGCGGGGAGCTGTTTTTT; CDR3 protein: CASSSGTGFSGELFF; J gene: TRBJ2-2; D gene: NA; V gene: TRBV27; clone size: NA
CDR3 DNA: TGTGCCAGCAGCTTAGGCTACTACGCGAACACCGGGGAGCTGTTTTTT; CDR3 protein: CASSLGYYANTGELFF; J gene: TRBJ2-2; D gene: NA; V gene: TRBV11-2; clone size: once
CDR3 DNA: TGTGCCAGCAGCTTTGGGCAGGGGGAGGGAAACATTCAGTACTTC; CDR3 protein: CASSFGQGEGNIQYF; J gene: TRBJ2-4; D gene: NA; V gene: TRBV5-4; clone size: NA
CDR3 DNA: TGTGCCAGCAGCCCCCGCGGGGGGGGATATGAGCAGTTCTTC; CDR3 protein: CASSPRGGGYEQFF; J gene: TRBJ2-1; D gene: TRBD2; V gene: TRBV7-6; clone size: few
CDR3 DNA: TGTGCCAGCAGTGCCCCCAGACCATGCTGGGAGACCCAGTACTTC; CDR3 protein: CASSAPRPCWETQYF; J gene: TRBJ2-5; D gene: NA; V gene: TRBV6-4; clone size: NA
CDR3 DNA: TGTGCCAGCAGCTTACGACGGATCCAAGAGACCCAGTACTTC; CDR3 protein: CASSLRRIQETQYF; J gene: TRBJ2-5; D gene: NA; V gene: TRBV5-5; clone size: NA
CDR3 DNA: TGCGCCAGCAGCCAAGATTGGGGGGGAACCGGGGAGCTGTTTTTT; CDR3 protein: CASSQDWGGTGELFF; J gene: TRBJ2-2; D gene: TRBD2; V gene: TRBV4-3; clone size: once
CDR3 DNA: TGCGCCAGCAGCTTGGAGCGGGGGGGAGGTGAGCAAGAGACCCAGTACTTC; CDR3 protein: CASSLERGGGEQETQYF; J gene: TRBJ2-5; D gene: TRBD2; V gene: TRBV5-1; clone size: few
CDR3 DNA: TGCGCCAGCAGCTTGCCGGGGGTCAGGGAGACCCAGTACTTC; CDR3 protein: CASSLPGVRETQYF; J gene: TRBJ2-5; D gene: NA; V gene: TRBV5-1; clone size: NA
CDR3 DNA: TGCGCCAGCAGCTCAAGCATTAGCGGGGGGGCCTACGAGCAGTACTTC; CDR3 protein: CASSSSISGGAYEQYF; J gene: TRBJ2-7; D gene: TRBD2; V gene: TRBV5-1; clone size: large
CDR3 DNA: TGTGCCAGCAGCTCGGGGGTCGGGGGTGAGCAGTTCTTC; CDR3 protein: CASSSGVGGEQFF; J gene: TRBJ2-1; D gene: NA; V gene: TRBV7-2; clone size: NA